The source of this T cell receptor beta chain is a study of cytomegalovirus exposure and HLA in healthy donors (dated by TCRdb to 2017 to 2019). Broadly, across the study: An earlier analysis of some 500 of the donors reported approximately 270 Gb of sequence data and more than 90 million unique TCR beta sequences from about 179 million T cells. Of the 300 to 500 genotyped donors, over 80% were placed in the genetic ancestry cluster associated with self-reported Caucasian donors. A later genetic analysis used genome-wide SNP genotypes for about 65% of the 666 donors, treating that subset as a discovery cohort. Typing coverage varied by locus: 629-630 donors for A, B, C, DRB1 and DQB1; approximately 500 for DQA1; over 600 for DPA1; 450 to 480 for DPB1. Class I and class II HLA loci were covered by the typing at four-digit resolution. The later analysis used no new phenotypic data to find candidate immune exposures, relying instead on TCR beta sequences and their occurrence across donors. A later analysis re-analyzed previously published TCR beta repertoires from roughly 630 donors and added high-resolution HLA genotyping to study TCR occurrence patterns. The T cell repertoires of about 700 subjects were profiled by immunosequencing and related to cytomegalovirus serostatus. Among 300 to 500 genotyped donors of the cohort, an average of roughly 230,000 unique TCR beta nucleotide sequences was sequenced per donor, of which about 19% were non-productive. An earlier analysis of around 540 of the donors applied high-throughput TCR beta sequencing to assess whether each TCR beta V gene segment acted as functional or pseudogenic. To predict cytomegalovirus infection status, the study brought together high-throughput TCR immunosequencing, statistical association of individual TCRs with disease status, and machine learning. Every repertoire in the discovery cohort had been generated on one and the same sequencing platform. Around 330 gigabases of sequencing data and around 88 million unique TCR sequences made up an early release that covered approximately 650 HLA-typed donors. Donor age, sex, ethnicity and CMV serostatus were collected together with the repertoire data. Along with the approximately 600-subject first cohort, a separate validation cohort of over a hundred different subjects was used. Five DR-DQ haplotypes were handled as single units for association and clustering, since linkage in the cohort was strong. The study was designed to test whether signatures of past pathogen exposure could be identified by cataloging public T cell receptors.

Regarding this clone: The antigen this receptor binds is unknown. Base qualities are not recorded, but no much larger clone differs from it by a single base.

Measured from the cysteine to the phenylalanine, the CDR3 is 14 residues long. The entry retains the CDR3 DNA only, 42 bases that are in frame from base 1. Reading the germline V gene (reference sequence) gives CDR1 MNHEY and CDR2 SMNVEV. V is reduced by 8 bases and J by 2 bases, leaving a spacing of 12 bases between them. Library construction relied on the immunoSEQ multiplex PCR assay. The multiplex PCR relied on a mix of 60 forward primers for TCR Vbeta segments and 13 reverse primers for TCR Jbeta segments. The CDR3 region of rearranged TCR beta genes was amplified from genomic DNA by a multiplex PCR assay. Amplified TCR beta libraries were sequenced as 87-base-pair reads on the Illumina HiSeq System. The paper's data handling went like this. A later analysis tallied approximately 87 million unique TCR beta chains across the 550 to 850 repertoires, and some 10 million of those chains were shared by two or more donors. To remove PCR and sequencing errors, raw reads were error-corrected and collapsed into unique sequences using a nearest-neighbor algorithm that merged closely related sequences. CDR3 sequences were aligned to IMGT reference sequences to assign V, D and J gene segments. For a sequence to be retained, a match of at least six nucleotides was required to both a V gene segment and a J gene segment. Rearrangements were classified as productive when the CDR3 lacked stop codons and remained in frame with V and J, and all other rearrangements were classified as non-productive. Following IMGT convention, CDR3 was defined as the stretch from the second conserved V-encoded cysteine up to the conserved J-encoded phenylalanine. The earlier analysis of 500 to 750 of the donors excluded any sequence lacking an unambiguous match to a single V gene segment. In an earlier analysis of a few hundred of the donors, V segments were called functional above 56.7% productive rearrangements and were called segregating when the between-donor standard deviation exceeded 5%. To diagnose cytomegalovirus status from the catalog of TCR beta chain sequences, a statistical classification framework was built. A later analysis assigned V and J genes by comparing TCR nucleotide sequences with IMGT/GENE-DB human TR gene sequences. Using the TCRdist pipeline, a later analysis assigned CDR3 sequences along with most-parsimonious VDJ recombination scenarios. In a later analysis, each TCR beta chain was defined by its CDR3 amino acid sequence together with its V-gene family, and reads lacking a unique V-gene family were excluded. A later analysis removed roughly 590 highly shared, low-generation-probability nucleotide sequences to deal with suspected cross-contamination and a sequencing artifact. For each public chain, a later analysis derived a clonal expansion index from normalized ranks of inferred template counts within each repertoire. In a later analysis, generation probabilities were computed with a VDJ recombination model fitted to out-of-frame rearrangements, and the resulting probabilities were checked against IGoR. In a later analysis, TCR-TCR, TCR-HLA and TCR-CMV co-occurrence was scored with hypergeometric tests, and a repertoire-size bias correction was applied to TCR pairs. In a later analysis, false discovery rates were estimated by permuting HLA or CMV assignments 20 times. In a later analysis, co-occurring TCRs were grouped using DBSCAN, with TCRdist sequence similarity added in when clustering inside HLA-allele-positive subsets. For co-occurrence clustering, repertoires with fewer than 30,000 or more than 120,000 public chains were excluded, along with roughly 5 repertoires with anomalous nucleotide sharing. In TCRdb, the immuneACCESS table is reduced to in-frame sequences with V and J assigned. These tables do not hold every clone; where another copy was compared, an unresolved V gene accounts for under half, and the others remain unexplained. Clonal size and the V and J genes are those of that table, whereas D and trimming came from the DNA. Counted in this sample were about 160,000 clones; around four fifths of them appeared once. The top ten constitute approximately 1.2% of the sample.

General conclusions and limits of the study: Broadly in line with IMGT annotations, most TCR beta V segments showed up in productive rearrangements about 87% or about 30% of the time in an earlier analysis of 450 to 750 of the donors. The presence/absence analyses assumed that sequencing depth was roughly uniform across donors, and that assumption may not be true. Immune exposure information for the cohort was limited to CMV serostatus. The study listed approximately 150 TCR beta chains as associated with cytomegalovirus. According to the authors, the approach could potentially be generalized to other disease states and immunological phenotypes. In this cohort, only TCR beta chains were sequenced, and detectable features were limited by the absence of alpha or paired-chain data. An association between a missense DCLRE1C variant and V-gene and J-gene trimming of TCR beta chains was found in a later genetic analysis and replicated in an independent cohort. Because counts were too low, seventeen rarely observed V segments, including chromosome 9 orphons, were left out of the earlier analysis of some 600 of the donors. The classifier was reported to diagnose cytomegalovirus status with high specificity and sensitivity in both the original and validation cohorts. A later analysis found that TCR association rates varied across HLA loci, with DRB1 alleles showing the most associated TCRs and HLA-C alleles the fewest. HLA typing was unavailable for some donors at each locus, so association tests used only the typed subset. Most TCR sequences were observed very rarely across donors, whereas some public TCRs were present in many individuals. Specific HLA alleles were associated with over 15,000 TCR beta sequences at a false discovery rate of 0.05 in a later analysis. The sequencing pipeline was judged likely to have produced a cluster of highly shared sequence variants as a technical artifact. Linkage disequilibrium might explain the correlated functional status among segregating V segments, but an unknown experimental factor could not be ruled out. Strong co-occurrence of HLA alleles, especially DR and DQ, made assigning TCR associations to individual alleles difficult. A later analysis reported that several top co-occurrence clusters appeared linked to parvovirus B19, influenza, CMV and Epstein-Barr virus. Some IMGT-functional V segments, including TRBV6-2 and TRBV6-3, could not be told apart with the 87-base-pair reads, so those segments were excluded. A later analysis found that HLA-associated TCR beta chains were more clonally expanded and had lower generation probabilities than equally common non-associated chains. According to a later analysis, most CMV-associated TCR beta chains appeared to be HLA-restricted, and the HLA associations seemed to be driven largely by CMV exposure. A further reported finding was that TCR beta sequences accurately predicted the HLA-A and HLA-B alleles for most subjects in the first cohort. In vitro tests confirmed that a few of the cytomegalovirus-associated TCR beta chains recognize cytomegalovirus antigens. Compared with the 666-donor mean, donors in an Asian-associated ancestry cluster had fewer N-insertions in productive TCRs, according to a later genetic analysis.

The cohort consisted of 600 to 700 healthy bone marrow donors. At the time of sampling, every cohort member was nominally healthy, though immune exposures that went unrecorded were likely present. The donor was CMV seronegative and belonged to the group of roughly 330 seronegative cohort members. A peripheral blood sample was provided by each donor, and peripheral blood mononuclear cells were used for TCR beta sequencing. The Qiagen DNeasy Blood Extraction Kit was used to extract genomic DNA from the blood cell samples. The receptor was isolated from a boy aged 2 to 10 in good health and CMV-seronegative. Here the chain combines TRBV27 and TRBJ2-2; the D region possibly corresponds to TRBD2 (6 bases align). The specimen was PBMCs. CDR3 protein: CASAPGLNTGELFF. The nucleotides read TGTGCCAGCGCACCGGGACTTAACACCGGGGAGCTGTTTTTT.